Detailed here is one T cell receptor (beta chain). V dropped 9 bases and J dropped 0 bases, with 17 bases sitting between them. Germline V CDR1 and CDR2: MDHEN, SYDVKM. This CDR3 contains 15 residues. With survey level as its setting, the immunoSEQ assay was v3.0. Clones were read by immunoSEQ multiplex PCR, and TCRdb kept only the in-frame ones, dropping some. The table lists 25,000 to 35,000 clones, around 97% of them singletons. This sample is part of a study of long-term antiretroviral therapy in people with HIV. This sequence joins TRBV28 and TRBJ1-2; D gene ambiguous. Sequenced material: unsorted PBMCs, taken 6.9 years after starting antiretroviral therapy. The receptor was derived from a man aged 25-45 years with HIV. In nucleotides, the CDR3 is TGTGCCAGTTCGGTTGTTGGAGTCCCTAACTATGGCTACACCTTC. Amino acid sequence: CASSVVGVPNYGYTF.